This T cell receptor (beta chain) was recovered during a study of T-cell memory formation after mild COVID-19. On the study more broadly: Clusters were largely donor specific. Study observations and caveats: Day 15 to 85 contracting clones showed balanced CD4/CD8; later expanders leaned CD4+. Detection of some responders pre-infection suggested pre-existing cross-reactive memory T cells participated. The second-wave clones peaking on day 37 were not confirmed as SARS-CoV-2-specific.

The CDR3 covers 15 residues. Trimming took off 6 bases at V and 4 bases at J, with 18 bases between the two ends. Per the germline V gene, CDR1 is LGHNA and CDR2 is YSLEER. TCRdb ran MiXCR on the 5' RACE reads and lists one entry per CDR3 protein. The sample lists 410,000 or so distinct CDR3 sequences; 23% were seen once. On this clonotype itself: Its antigen is not known.

This sequence was found in an adult woman who had mild COVID-19 (a few samples of this study predate the infection). Cell type and time point are not known. The rearrangement joins TRBV4-3 to TRBJ2-5; D is perhaps TRBD2 (6 bases). Sequencing was done on a sample of PBMCs or a T cell subset sorted from them (not recorded which). Written as DNA, the CDR3 is TGCGCCAGCAGTTTATCCGGGAGCCTGGGAGAGACCCAGTACTTC. It specifies CASSLSGSLGETQYF.